This T cell receptor (beta chain) was sequenced for a study of identical twins (TCRdb year 2016). Concerning the study at large: To test whether fetal clonotypes persist, the study used deep sequencing on TCR alpha and beta repertoires from monozygotic twins, unrelated adults of various ages, and cord blood. To rule out contamination, the twin experiments were replicated at different times with different library preparation protocols.

As for this clonotype: Its antigen remains unidentified. No base-level quality is on record; no much larger clone is a single base apart.

Only healthy Caucasian donors were included. The twin cohort consisted of three pairs of female monozygotic twins, all aged about 18 to 29 years. Miltenyi CD45RO+ enrichment and human naive T-cell isolation kits were used to isolate memory (CD45RO+) and naive T cells from PBMC. CDR1 SGHAT and CDR2 FQDESV were looked up in the germline V gene (reference sequence). The CDR3 runs 19 amino acids, cysteine and phenylalanine included. The kept DNA is CDR3 alone, 57 bases in frame from the first base. V has 0 bases trimmed and J has 1 base trimmed; junction bases matching no gene number 10. The research as a whole found: Because the same donors could not be followed over many years, the conclusions depended on cross-sectional statistical analysis. Compared with coincidental sharing between unrelated individuals, an excess of low generation-probability sequences was observed among out-of-frame TCR alpha sequences shared between twins. Out-of-frame TCR alpha sharing in monozygotic twins was systematically underestimated by recombination models, whereas sharing between unrelated individuals was in agreement with the recombination models. A weaker excess of twin sharing was found in beta out-of-frame sequences because the signal-to-noise ratio was lowered by fewer shared sequences. Fewer insertions were carried by abundant cord blood beta clonotypes; a weaker similar trend was observed in young adult naive repertoires, while no such trend was observed in memory repertoires. Zero-insertion analyses could be partly confounded by invariant T cells such as MAIT and iNKT, although diverse VJ usage argued against such confounding for most clonotypes.

Receptor libraries were prepared by 5' RACE. The listed sequencing device is Illumina HiSeq 2000. A universal primer binding site was added through template switching, and the final cDNA carried a unique molecular identifier so that TCR cDNA molecules could be counted accurately. Specific primers in the conserved constant-segment region were used to synthesize first-strand cDNA for the TCR alpha and beta chains. To control for contamination, each cDNA library was double barcoded with a SMART-Mk sample barcode plus Illumina barcodes. TruSeq adapter sequences along with Illumina sample barcodes were introduced in two successive PCR steps. TCR alpha and beta cDNA libraries were sequenced on the Illumina HiSeq platform with custom primers. The published analysis was carried out like this. MiGEC processed the raw reads to extract unique molecular identifiers, while MiXCR was used to determine the CDR3 positions. For each individual, recombination models were inferred using an EM algorithm with the repgenHMM and IGoR tools. Shared clonotypes were analyzed with the tcR package in R, and sharing was normalized by the product of cloneset sizes. Out-of-frame nonproductive sequences were analyzed to study raw recombination free of thymic and clonal selection effects. The public sequencing data were trimmed at Q25 with fastp and processed into clonotypes with MiXCR by TCRdb, which kept only in-frame beta chains. CDR3 protein duplicates are merged, each entry listing the most common genes and DNA. The V and J calls were not made by the authors but by TCRdb's processing. A total of 200,000 to 250,000 distinct CDR3 sequences appear in this sample, less than 8% of them only once. Less than 2% of the sample comes from the top ten.

These same records also appear under a second study, on yellow fever vaccine responses in identical twins. From that second study: The authors reported that the T cell response to vaccination in identical twins appeared partly convergent and partly personalized. In identical twins, the study followed T cell clones that responded to the vaccine with precision.

This receptor chain uses TRBV11-1 and TRBJ1-1, with TRBD1 matching 11 junction bases. The sample was memory (CD45RO+) T cells sorted from blood. Taken with the paper, the label for cell subset or site translates to: CD45RO+ enriched T cells. The sequence was collected from a woman between 18 and 30 years old in good health. The CDR3 protein sequence reads: CASSLALGDRGVKNTEAFF. At the DNA level, the sequence is TGTGCCAGCAGCTTAGCGCTCGGGGACAGGGGGGTAAAGAACACTGAAGCTTTCTTT.